What follows describes a single TCR beta chain. There is no known antigen for this receptor. No per-base quality is available; no much larger clone lies one base away. This specimen comes from a study of blood T cell repertoires in COVID-19 (dated by TCRdb to the early 2020s). General notes on the study: The collaborator samples originated in the United States, Italy and Spain and spanned the acute and convalescent phases of COVID-19. A freely available public database, intended as a resource for researchers studying the immune response to SARS-CoV-2, is where the repertoires were released. The prospective study material was composed of cDNA or gDNA derived from T cells, B-cell-depleted T cells, or PBMCs. The sample metadata nearly always contained a de-identified subject ID, COVID-19 status, age in years and sex. Samples came from the ongoing ImmuneRACE study (first 160 participants) plus 1,254 subjects from 6 global collaborators. Where HLA class I and class II types were available, the types were taken from metadata supplied by the sample provider, not from assay-based typing. Subjects who had been exposed to COVID-19, were actively infected with it, or had recovered from it provided the deeply sampled blood TCRbeta repertoires that made up the dataset. Overall results and qualifications from the work: The amount of clinical and demographic metadata varied by source and participant and was provided uncurated.

From the germline V gene (reference sequence), CDR1 is SEHNR and CDR2 is FQNEAQ. At the junction V is shortened by 8 bases and J by 3 bases; bases outside the gene matches: 8. There are 14 amino acids in the CDR3, from cysteine to phenylalanine inclusive. The DNA shown is the 42-base CDR3, in frame from base 1. The collaborating institutions used their own protocols to collect whole blood in K2EDTA tubes. For TCRbeta analysis, collaborators shipped samples as frozen whole blood, isolated PBMCs, or DNA extracted from either of those sample types. TCRbeta CDR3 regions were amplified from genomic DNA using the immunoSEQ Assay, a bias-controlled multiplex PCR. The paper's processing steps were these. The number of nucleated cells in each sample was estimated by amplification of reference gene primers within the assay. Sequence reads were collapsed and filtered to measure the absolute abundance of every unique TCRbeta CDR3 rearrangement. For each sample, productive Simpson clonality was calculated as the square root of Simpson's diversity index over productive rearrangements. Held by TCRdb, this immuneACCESS table contains in-frame sequences only and omits some clones. Under half of the omission traces to an unresolved V gene where checked; the cause of the rest is unknown. The V and J calls and clone size were taken over from that table, and D and trimming were inferred from the DNA. The table for this sample lists tens of thousands of clones; approximately 91% of them were counted only once. 13% of the sample is taken by the ten largest.

The rearranged segments are TRBV7-9 and TRBJ2-7, and TRBD2 aligns with 9 junction nucleotides. The TCR was taken from a human donor with active COVID-19. The donor label of this sample is uncertain. Sequenced material: peripheral blood. The nucleotides read TGTGCCAGCCGACTTAGCGGGGGCCACTACGAGCAGTACTTC. Its protein is CASRLSGGHYEQYF.